This T cell receptor beta chain was documented in a study of blood T cells in healthy people across ages. Using a J-beta primer mix together with a sample-barcoded 5' primer, a second PCR was run for roughly 6 to 12 cycles. One entry per CDR3 protein results from TCRdb running MiXCR on the 5' RACE reads. The sample carries some 790,000 distinct CDR3 sequences, under 35% recorded once. In the case of this clonotype: It may be a read error: a sequence one base away is much more abundant.

This CDR3 region has 13 residues. The V gene's germline CDR1 is LGHDT and CDR2 YNNKEL (reference sequence). The source is a woman of 80 years or more in good health. The chain links TRBV3-1 to TRBJ2-1; D is possibly TRBD1 (5 bases). The specimen sequenced was blood. The CDR3: CASSQPGWNEQVF. CDR3 DNA sequence: TGTGCCAGCAGCCAACCAGGGTGGAATGAGCAGGTCTTC.